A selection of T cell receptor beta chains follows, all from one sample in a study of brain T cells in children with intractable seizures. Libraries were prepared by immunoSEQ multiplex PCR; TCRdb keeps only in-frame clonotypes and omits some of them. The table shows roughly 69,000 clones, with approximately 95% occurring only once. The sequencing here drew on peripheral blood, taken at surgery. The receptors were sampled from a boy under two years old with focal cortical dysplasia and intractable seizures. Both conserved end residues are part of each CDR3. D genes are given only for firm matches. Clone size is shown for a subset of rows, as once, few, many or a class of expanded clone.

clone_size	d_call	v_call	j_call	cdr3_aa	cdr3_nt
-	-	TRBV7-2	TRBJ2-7	CASSLASREQQYF	TGTGCCAGCAGCTTAGCGTCCCGAGAACAGCAGTACTTC
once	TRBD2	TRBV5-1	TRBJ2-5	CASSTRRTSGGASETQYF	TGCGCCAGCAGCACCCGACGGACTAGCGGGGGGGCTAGCGAGACCCAGTACTTC
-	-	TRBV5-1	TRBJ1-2	CASSLALGRASKGYTF	TGCGCCAGCAGCTTGGCCCTCGGGAGAGCTTCTAAGGGCTACACCTTC
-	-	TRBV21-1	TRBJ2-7	CASSKGGTHEQYF	TGTGCCAGCAGCAAGGGGGGCACCCACGAGCAGTACTTC
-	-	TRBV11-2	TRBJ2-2	CASSPGSQINTGELFF	TGTGCCAGCAGCCCCGGGTCCCAAATAAACACCGGGGAGCTGTTTTTT
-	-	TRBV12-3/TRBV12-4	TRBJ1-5	CASSLGGQQPQHF	TGTGCCAGCAGTTTAGGAGGCCAACAGCCCCAGCATTTT
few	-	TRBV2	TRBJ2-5	CASSGQETQYF	TGTGCCAGCAGTGGTCAAGAGACCCAGTACTTC
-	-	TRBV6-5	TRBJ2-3	CASPGGTDTQYF	TGTGCCAGTCCGGGAGGCACAGATACGCAGTATTTT
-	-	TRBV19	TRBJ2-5	CASSTGFQETQYF	TGTGCCAGTAGTACAGGATTCCAAGAGACCCAGTACTTC
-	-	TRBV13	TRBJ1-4	CASSLNREYEKLFF	TGTGCCAGCAGCTTAAACAGGGAGTATGAAAAACTGTTTTTT
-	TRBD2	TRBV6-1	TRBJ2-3	CASSGRLARSADTQYF	TGTGCCAGCAGTGGGAGACTAGCAAGGTCAGCAGATACGCAGTATTTT
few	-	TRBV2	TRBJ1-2	CASSVEATPNYGYTF	TGTGCCAGCAGTGTGGAGGCCACCCCTAACTATGGCTACACCTTC
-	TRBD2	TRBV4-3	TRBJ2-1	CASSEIRTSASYNEQFF	TGCGCCAGCAGCGAAATAAGGACTAGCGCCTCCTACAATGAGCAGTTCTTC
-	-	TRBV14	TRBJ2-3	CASSQAGGFDTQYF	TGTGCCAGCAGCCAAGCGGGGGGCTTCGATACGCAGTATTTT
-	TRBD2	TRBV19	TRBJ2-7	CASSISSGSYEQYF	TGTGCCAGTAGTATCTCTAGCGGGAGTTACGAGCAGTACTTC
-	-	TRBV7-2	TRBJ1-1	CASSPPGLLNTEAFF	TGTGCCAGCAGCCCCCCGGGTCTCTTGAACACTGAAGCTTTCTTT
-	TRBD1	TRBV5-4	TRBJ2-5	CASSLETGGRETQYF	TGTGCCAGCAGCTTGGAGACAGGGGGCAGGGAGACCCAGTACTTC
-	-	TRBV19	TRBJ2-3	CASSIRLTDTQYF	TGTGCCAGTAGTATTAGGCTAACAGATACGCAGTATTTT
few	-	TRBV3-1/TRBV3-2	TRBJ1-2	CASSQNAGTWGYTF	TGTGCCAGCAGCCAAAACGCCGGGACATGGGGCTACACCTTC
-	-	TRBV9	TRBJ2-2	CASSAQVGMNTGELFF	TGTGCCAGCAGCGCTCAGGTCGGGATGAACACCGGGGAGCTGTTTTTT
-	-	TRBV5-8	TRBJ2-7	CASSLAGSYEQYF	TGTGCCAGCAGCTTGGCCGGCTCCTACGAGCAGTACTTC